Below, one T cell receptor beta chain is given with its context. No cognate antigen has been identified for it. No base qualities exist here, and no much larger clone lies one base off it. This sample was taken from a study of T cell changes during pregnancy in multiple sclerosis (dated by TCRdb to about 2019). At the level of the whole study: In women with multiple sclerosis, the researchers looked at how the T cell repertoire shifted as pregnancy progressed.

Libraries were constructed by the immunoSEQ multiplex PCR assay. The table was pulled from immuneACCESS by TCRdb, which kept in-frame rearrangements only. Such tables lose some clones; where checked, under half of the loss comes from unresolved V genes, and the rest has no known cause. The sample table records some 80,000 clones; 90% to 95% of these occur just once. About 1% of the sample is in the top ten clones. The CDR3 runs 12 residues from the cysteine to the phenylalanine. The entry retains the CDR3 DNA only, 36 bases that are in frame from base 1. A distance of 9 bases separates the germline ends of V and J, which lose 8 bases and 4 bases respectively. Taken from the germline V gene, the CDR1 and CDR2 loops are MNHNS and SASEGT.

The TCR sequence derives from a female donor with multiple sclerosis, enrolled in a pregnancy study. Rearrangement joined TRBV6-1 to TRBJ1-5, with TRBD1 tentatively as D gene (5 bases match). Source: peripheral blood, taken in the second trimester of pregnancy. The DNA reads TGTGCCAGCGCGGGGCAGAATCAGCCCCAGCATTTT. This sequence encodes CASAGQNQPQHF.